A selection of T cell receptor beta chains follows, all from one sample in a study of control samples from healthy donors and cancer patients. The repertoire was sequenced with immunoSEQ multiplex PCR; TCRdb's copy has only in-frame clones and lacks some. The profile shows 100,000 to 150,000 clones, roughly 90% of them singletons. Source material: blood. The receptors shown here come from a woman aged 50 to 65 in good health. The CDR3 runs from the conserved cysteine through the conserved F or W. Fields, in order: clone size, CDR3 length, V gene, D gene, J gene, CDR3 DNA, CDR3 protein. The D gene is left open where the match is weak. The size of a clone is reported for some rows only, either as once, few or many, or as a class for expanded clones.

NA	15	TRBV6-5	TRBD1	TRBJ2-6	TGTGCCACCCGAAGGGGGCCCGCTGGGGCCAACGTCCTGACTTTC	CATRRGPAGANVLTF
once	14	TRBV5-4	NA	TRBJ2-3	TGTGCCAGCAGCTTCAGGGGAGGTACAGATACGCAGTATTTT	CASSFRGGTDTQYF
NA	16	TRBV1	NA	TRBJ2-7	TGCACCAGCAGCCAAGGAAGGACGGAATCCCACTACGAGCAGTACTTC	CTSSQGRTESHYEQYF
NA	13	TRBV5-1	NA	TRBJ2-7	TGCGCCAGCAGCTCGACAGCTCCCTACGAGCAGTACTTC	CASSSTAPYEQYF
NA	11	TRBV19	NA	TRBJ2-2	TGTGCCAGTGGGGGCCCCGGGGAGCTGTTTTTT	CASGGPGELFF
NA	16	TRBV29-1	TRBD1	TRBJ1-1	TGCAGCGCCTTCGAGCCGACAGGGGGCGTCGTAACTGAAGCTTTCTTT	CSAFEPTGGVVTEAFF
NA	16	TRBV18	TRBD1	TRBJ1-1	TGTGCCAGCTCACCACCGATGGGACAGGGGTGGACTGAAGCTTTCTTT	CASSPPMGQGWTEAFF
once	14	TRBV3-1/TRBV3-2	NA	TRBJ1-1	TGTGCCAGCAGCCAAAATTTGGCAGGGACTGAAGCTTTCTTT	CASSQNLAGTEAFF
NA	16	TRBV5-1	TRBD1	TRBJ1-4	TGCGCCAGCAGCTTCGGGTTGGGACAGGGGAATGAAAAACTGTTTTTT	CASSFGLGQGNEKLFF
NA	15	TRBV5-6	TRBD1	TRBJ1-1	TGTGCCAGCAGCGGGAATGACAGGGTAAGCGCTGAAGCTTTCTTT	CASSGNDRVSAEAFF
NA	14	TRBV27	NA	TRBJ2-2	TGTGCCAGCAGTTTTGGGGGCGTAGGCGGGGAGCTGTTTTTT	CASSFGGVGGELFF
NA	15	TRBV5-6	NA	TRBJ1-5	TGTGCCAGCAGCTTTCGTTCAGGTAGCAATCAGCCCCAGCATTTT	CASSFRSGSNQPQHF
once	16	TRBV10-3	NA	TRBJ1-6	TGTGCCATCAGTGCGGGCATCTCGGGGGATAATTCACCCCTCCACTTT	CAISAGISGDNSPLHF
once	14	TRBV24-1	TRBD1	TRBJ1-2	TGTGCCACCAGTGAGGACAGGGGACGGGGTGGCTACACCTTC	CATSEDRGRGGYTF
NA	15	TRBV6-1	TRBD1	TRBJ1-2	TGTGCCAGCAGTGAAGCGGGGACAGGCAACTATGGCTACACCTTC	CASSEAGTGNYGYTF
few	15	TRBV6-5	NA	TRBJ2-7	TGTGCCAGCAGTTACTCGCCACGGGGAGACTACGAGCAGTACTTC	CASSYSPRGDYEQYF
NA	15	TRBV5-1	NA	TRBJ2-3	TGCGCCAGCAGGACGGACCCTGGGGCCGCAGATACGCAGTATTTT	CASRTDPGAADTQYF
once	19	TRBV4-1	TRBD2	TRBJ2-1	TGCGCCAGCAGCCAAGGTCCCAGACGACTAGCGGGTTCCTACAATGAGCAGTTCTTC	CASSQGPRRLAGSYNEQFF
few	14	TRBV6-2/TRBV6-3	TRBD2	TRBJ2-2	TGTGCCAGCAGTTCCGGACTAGCGGTCGGGGAGCTGTTTTTT	CASSSGLAVGELFF
NA	13	TRBV6-5	NA	TRBJ1-2	TGTGCCAGCAGTTTGATGCAGAACTATGGCTACACCTTC	CASSLMQNYGYTF
NA	15	TRBV27	TRBD1	TRBJ2-2	TGTGCCAGCAGAAGACAGGGGGCTAACACCGGGGAGCTGTTTTTT	CASRRQGANTGELFF
once	18	TRBV18	TRBD2	TRBJ2-3	TGTGCCAGCTCACCCCGAAGGATAGCGGGAGAAGTAGCAGATACGCAGTATTTT	CASSPRRIAGEVADTQYF
NA	14	TRBV5-1	TRBD1	TRBJ1-5	TGCGCCAGCAGCCCGACAGGGCGCAATCAGCCCCAGCATTTT	CASSPTGRNQPQHF
NA	15	TRBV6-5	NA	TRBJ2-2	TGTGCCAGCAGCCCAGGGGATCGGGAAACCGGGGAGCTGTTTTTT	CASSPGDRETGELFF
NA	14	TRBV11-2	NA	TRBJ2-7	TGTGCCAGCATCGACACTCATTCGTTCTACGAGCAGTACTTC	CASIDTHSFYEQYF
NA	12	TRBV10-2	NA	TRBJ1-5	TGCGCCAGCAATATCGGTAATCAGCCCCAGCATTTT	CASNIGNQPQHF
NA	15	TRBV27	TRBD1	TRBJ1-2	TGTGCCAGCAGCGCAAGGTTCGGGACAGGGGGAGGCTACACCTTC	CASSARFGTGGGYTF
NA	14	TRBV6-4	NA	TRBJ1-2	TGTGCCAGCAGGGGTACAGATTCTAACTATGGCTACACCTTC	CASRGTDSNYGYTF
NA	12	TRBV28	TRBD2	TRBJ2-7	TGTGCCAGCAGTTCGTTGCGGGAGGAGCAGTACTTC	CASSSLREEQYF
NA	14	TRBV3-1/TRBV3-2	NA	TRBJ1-6	TGTGCCAGCAGCCAAGGCCAAGATAATTCACCCCTCCACTTT	CASSQGQDNSPLHF
NA	12	TRBV18	NA	TRBJ2-7	TGTGCCAGCTCACCCTCCTCCCTCGAGCAGTACTTC	CASSPSSLEQYF
NA	14	TRBV10-3	TRBD1	TRBJ1-5	TGTGCCATCAGTTCCGGGACAGGGGATCAGCCCCAGCATTTT	CAISSGTGDQPQHF
few	15	TRBV5-6	TRBD1	TRBJ1-2	TGTGCCAGCAGCTTGAGTGGGACAGTTAACTATGGCTACACCTTC	CASSLSGTVNYGYTF
NA	16	TRBV6-1	NA	TRBJ1-5	TGTGCCAGCAGTGAATCGGGGGGGCTTAGCAATCAGCCCCAGCATTTT	CASSESGGLSNQPQHF
once	15	TRBV28	TRBD1	TRBJ2-7	TGTGCCAGCAGGGGCCCAGGACAGGGTTTGGGCGAGCAGTACTTC	CASRGPGQGLGEQYF
NA	14	TRBV19	TRBD1	TRBJ1-2	TGTGCCAGTAGCCGATCAGGGGGTGGCTATGGCTACACCTTC	CASSRSGGGYGYTF
few	14	TRBV3-1/TRBV3-2	TRBD1	TRBJ2-7	TGTGCCAGCAGCCAGGACAGGGGGAAGACTGTGCAGTACTTC	CASSQDRGKTVQYF
NA	19	TRBV27	TRBD1	TRBJ2-3	TGTGCCAGCACCAGGGGACAGGGGACCGGGAGGGCTGGCGGAGATACGCAGTATTTT	CASTRGQGTGRAGGDTQYF
NA	15	TRBV7-2	NA	TRBJ2-7	TGTGCCAGCAGCTTAGTCAGGGGGGGATCCTACGAGCAGTACTTC	CASSLVRGGSYEQYF
NA	16	TRBV10-3	TRBD1	TRBJ2-1	TGTGCCATCAGTGAGACAGGGGTAAACCCCTACAATGAGCAGTTCTTC	CAISETGVNPYNEQFF
NA	14	TRBV27	TRBD2	TRBJ2-1	TGTGCCAGCGCGCGGGGACTAGCGGTGAATGAGCAGTTCTTC	CASARGLAVNEQFF
few	15	TRBV6-5	NA	TRBJ2-7	TGTGCCAGCAGCCCAATCTTGACTCGATCCTACGAGCAGTACTTC	CASSPILTRSYEQYF
NA	12	TRBV12-3/TRBV12-4	NA	TRBJ1-5	TGTGCCAGCGGCAGTAGCAATCAGCCCCAGCATTTT	CASGSSNQPQHF
NA	15	TRBV14	TRBD2	TRBJ2-2	TGTGCCAGCAGCCTTCCGGGACTACCAACCGGGGAGCTGTTTTTT	CASSLPGLPTGELFF
NA	13	TRBV6-6	NA	TRBJ1-1	TGTGCCAGCAGCCTTACCGGGAACACTGAAGCTTTCTTT	CASSLTGNTEAFF